Following are 12 T cell receptor beta chains from one sample sequenced in a study of blood T cell repertoires in COVID-19. Libraries were prepared by immunoSEQ multiplex PCR; TCRdb keeps only in-frame clonotypes and omits some of them. The sample lists some 350,000 clones; about nine tenths were seen once. The sequenced sample consisted of peripheral blood. These TCRs come from a woman aged 70 to 79 with COVID-19, enrolled during active disease.

The chain employs TRBV5-1 and TRBJ2-1; 9 bases are shared with TRBD1. This CDR3 region has 17 residues. The J segment lost 6 bases and the V segment lost 0 bases, leaving 10 bases of the junction unmatched. CDR1 is SGHRS and CDR2 is YFSETQ in the germline V gene. CDR3 loop: CASSLEGSWTGVNEQFF. DNA of the CDR3: TGCGCCAGCAGCTTGGAGGGGTCGTGGACAGGGGTCAATGAGCAGTTCTTC.

The chain employs TRBV6-5 and TRBJ2-5; 11 bases fit TRBD1. Germline V gene lookup returns CDR1 MNHEY and CDR2 SVGAGI. CDR3 length: 15 residues. Germline trimming cut 6 bases from V and 1 base from J; bases unmatched to any gene: 4. The CDR3 DNA sequence: TGTGCCAGCAGGGACAGGGGGCGCCTCCAAGAGACCCAGTACTTC. Residues: CASRDRGRLQETQYF.

The chain has TRBV24-1 and TRBJ1-1; TRBD1 is a possible D gene (5 bases). V lost 9 bases, J lost 2 bases, and 9 bases lay in between. CDR3 length equals 12 residues. Germline V CDR1 and CDR2: KGHDR, SFDVKD. As DNA, the CDR3 is TGTGCCACCGGAGACAGAAACACTGAAGCTTTCTTT. This codes for CATGDRNTEAFF.

The chain recombines TRBV18 with TRBJ1-4; 7 nucleotides align to TRBD1. This CDR3 has 15 residues. Germline CDR1 and CDR2: KGHSH and LQKENI. V shed 3 bases, J shed 8 bases, and the junction held 9 bases outside the gene matches. In nucleotides, the CDR3 is TGTGCCAGCTCACCGTCGACAGGGCAAGGCGAAAAACTGTTTTTT. This gives the protein CASSPSTGQGEKLFF.

CDR3 sequence: CASGLGTSKYF. CDR3 DNA sequence: TGTGCTAGTGGTTTAGGGACTAGCAAGTACTTC. The chain links TRBV12-5 to TRBJ2-4, with 9 bases identical to TRBD2. Trimming removed 3 bases from V and 14 bases from J; junction bases left unmatched: 2. Germline values: CDR1 LGHNT, CDR2 FRNRAP. This CDR3 region has 11 residues.

The chain recombines TRBV3-1 (or the pseudogene TRBV3-2) with TRBJ1-2, with 7 bases that match TRBD1. V lost 6 bases and J lost 4; bases outside the gene matches: 14. The germline CDR1 and CDR2 sequences are LGHDT and YNNKEL (reference sequence). CDR3 length: 16 amino acids. The CDR3 DNA sequence: TGTGCCAGCAGTTTCTCCGGGACAGATTCAACCTATGGCTACACCTTC. Translating gives CASSFSGTDSTYGYTF.

On this clone: Its ends do not fully match the called genes, so a read error is possible. The V call is TRBV11-2, the J call TRBJ1-2; no firm D call. CDR1 and CDR2 (germline): SGHAT, FQNNGV. The CDR3 runs to 13 residues. The CDR3 DNA follows: TGTGCCAGCAGCTTACAGAGTAACTATGACTACACCTTC. Its protein product is CASSLQSNYDYTF.

V usage is TRBV5-1 and J usage is TRBJ1-1; D possibly corresponds to TRBD1 (5 bases). CDR1 SGHRS and CDR2 YFSETQ come from the germline V gene. The length of the CDR3 is 14 residues. V shed 4 bases and J shed 5 bases, with 15 bases lying between them. In DNA form, the CDR3 reads TGCGCCAGCAGCGCTGGCGGGGGAAGGACTGAAGCTTTCTTT. It encodes CASSAGGGRTEAFF.

This clone has only a few counts. This chain joins TRBV28 and TRBJ1-2, with D possibly matching TRBD1 (6 bases). The V end was cut by 6 bases, the J end by 8 bases, with 19 bases between. There are 14 residues in the CDR3. Germline V lookup: CDR1 MDHEN, CDR2 SYDVKM. CDR3 in DNA: TGTGCCAGCAGCCGGGCGGGGGCAGTAGGCGGCTACACCTTC. It translates to CASSRAGAVGGYTF.

The rearrangement uses TRBV6-6 and TRBJ2-7; 7 nucleotides agree with TRBD2. Germline lookup yields CDR1 MNHNY and CDR2 SVGAGI (reference sequence). Losses at the gene ends were 2 bases for V and 6 bases for J; bases not matched to a gene: 13. The CDR3 consists of 16 residues. CDR3 region: CASSYGGGSRPIEQYF. CDR3 in DNA: TGTGCCAGCAGTTACGGGGGGGGTAGTAGACCAATCGAGCAGTACTTC.

The gene calls are TRBV28 and TRBJ2-7; perhaps TRBD1 as D (5 bases). The CDR3 length is 12 residues. V lost 5 bases and J 6 bases, leaving 11 bases between the germline ends. Germline CDR1 is MDHEN and CDR2 is SYDVKM. CDR3 in amino acids: CASSTAGFEQYF. CDR3 coding DNA: TGTGCCAGCAGTACCGCAGGGTTCGAGCAGTACTTC.

This chain connects TRBV29-1 to TRBJ1-1; TRBD1 aligns across 7 bases. The CDR3 loop spans 13 amino acids. Losses at the gene ends were 3 bases for V and 2 bases for J; bases not matched to a gene: 3. CDR1 and CDR2 (germline): SQVTM, ANQGSEA. CDR3 amino acids: CSVERDSNTEAFF. CDR3 bases: TGCAGCGTTGAGAGGGACAGCAACACTGAAGCTTTCTTT.